Listed here is a single T cell receptor beta chain. The V and J ends lost 5 bases and 4 bases, in that order; junction bases with no gene match: 5. CDR3 length: 15 amino acids. Germline V CDR1 and CDR2: MDHEN, SYDVKM. Assay: immunoSEQ multiplex PCR; the TCRdb copy retains only in-frame clones and omits some. The sample shows 55,000 to 80,000 clones, about 90% of them seen only once. The sample belongs to a study of technical replicates of blood from a few donors. Sequencing was performed on T cells isolated from PBMCs. The V gene is TRBV28, the J gene TRBJ2-2; 9 bases are a match to TRBD1. The TCR originated in a human donor in good health. The CDR3 DNA reads TGTGCCAGCAGTATGACAGGGGGAAGCACCGGGGAGCTGTTTTTT. Translation: CASSMTGGSTGELFF.